This T cell receptor beta chain was sequenced in a study of neoadjuvant anti-PD-1 for oral cavity cancer. The V and J ends lost 8 bases and 5 bases respectively, with 15 bases between them. The germline V gene has CDR1 SNHLY and CDR2 FYNNEI. The CDR3 consists of 13 residues. Data came from immunoSEQ multiplex PCR; TCRdb stores just in-frame clones and leaves some out. The table has some 15,000 clones, roughly 73% seen once. The genes are TRBV2 and TRBJ1-1; no firm D call. The sample in question was PBMCs, obtained before nivolumab (anti-PD-1) treatment. The sequence derives from a person between 40 and 79 years old with oral cavity squamous cell carcinoma. The CDR3 coding sequence is TGTGCCAGCTTCCAGCTGTCGGGAACTGAAGCTTTCTTT. Translated, it gives CASFQLSGTEAFF.